The following is a TCR beta chain sequence with its context. These data originate in a study of blood T cell repertoires in COVID-19. Profiled with immunoSEQ multiplex PCR; TCRdb holds only in-frame clones, not every one. The table shows about 230,000 clones, with around 82% occurring only once. V was clipped by 4 bases and J by 8 bases; unmatched bases: 4. This CDR3 region has 15 residues. Germline V gene sequence: CDR1 MGHRA, CDR2 YSYEKL. The sequence derives from a man in his fifties with active or convalescent COVID-19. Specimen: peripheral blood. The chain employs TRBV4-1 and TRBJ2-1, with TRBD2 identical over 14 bases. The CDR3 sequence: CASSLGTSGGYEQFF. Written as DNA, the CDR3 is TGCGCCAGCAGCCTTGGGACTAGCGGGGGCTATGAGCAGTTCTTC.